The 15 T cell receptor beta chains reported below all come from one sample, sequenced in a study of T cell responses to AZD1222 COVID-19 vaccine. Produced via immunoSEQ multiplex PCR; TCRdb's table is partial and in-frame only. The profile shows 110,000 to 150,000 clones, 80% to 95% of them singletons. Sequenced material: peripheral blood, taken on day 0 of AZD1222 vaccination. Source of these receptors: an adult in good health.

V and J are TRBV3-1 (or the pseudogene TRBV3-2) and TRBJ2-7; weak D call: TRBD1 (5 bases). Trimming pared 5 bases from V and 6 bases from J, leaving 17 bases between. CDR1 is LGHDT and CDR2 is YNNKEL in the germline V gene (reference sequence). CDR3 length: 14 amino acids. CDR3 loop: CASSSGWGFSEQYF. DNA of the CDR3: TGTGCCAGCAGCTCAGGATGGGGCTTTAGCGAGCAGTACTTC.

The V call is TRBV2, the J call TRBJ1-2, with TRBD1 matching over 9 bases. V was pared by 0 bases and J by 9 bases, with 8 bases of the junction left unmatched. CDR1 SNHLY and CDR2 FYNNEI come from the germline V gene. There are 15 residues in the CDR3. CDR3 protein: CASSEARGQGSRYTF. In nucleotides, the CDR3 is TGTGCCAGCAGTGAAGCGCGGGGACAGGGTTCTCGCTACACCTTC.

The gene calls are TRBV27 and TRBJ2-1; D is undetermined. Germline V gene lookup returns CDR1 MNHEY and CDR2 SMNVEV (reference sequence). The CDR3 runs to 13 residues. Trimming removed 8 bases from V and 7 bases from J, with 15 bases in between. This chain's CDR3 is CASSPGAWNEQFF. The CDR3 nucleotides read TGTGCCAGCTCCCCAGGTGCTTGGAATGAGCAGTTCTTC.

The chain carries TRBV18 and TRBJ2-1, with no clear D. CDR3 length: 12 residues. V shed 4 bases and J shed 8 bases, with 9 bases lying between them. Germline lookup yields CDR1 KGHSH and CDR2 LQKENI. The CDR3 coding sequence is TGTGCCAGCTCACACGAGGTTCATGAGCAGTTCTTC. It codes for CASSHEVHEQFF.

V usage is TRBV12-5 and J usage is TRBJ1-1; D may be TRBD1 (6 bases). This CDR3 is built from 16 residues. V shed 5 bases and J shed 1 base, with 17 bases lying between them. The germline CDR1 and CDR2 sequences are LGHNT and FRNRAP. CDR3 protein: CASGVSGAIGNTEAFF. The CDR3 DNA follows: TGTGCTAGTGGTGTATCAGGGGCTATTGGGAACACTGAAGCTTTCTTT.

The rearrangement links TRBV5-6 to TRBJ2-3; 7 nucleotides agree with TRBD2. V lost 1 base, J lost 4 bases, and 6 bases stayed unmatched. This CDR3 is built from 15 residues. CDR1 is SGHDT, CDR2 YYEEEE, per germline. CDR3 sequence (DNA): TGTGCCAGCAGCTTGACTAGCGCGATCCCAGATACGCAGTATTTT. Its translation is CASSLTSAIPDTQYF.

CDR3 DNA sequence: TGTGCCAGCAGATCACAGGGGTACTATGGCTACACCTTC. This codes for CASRSQGYYGYTF. The J gene is TRBJ1-2, the V gene TRBV11-2; the match to TRBD1 covers 7 bases. This CDR3 spans 13 amino acids. The V gene's germline CDR1 is SGHAT and CDR2 FQNNGV. Trimming removed 6 bases from V and 3 bases from J; junction bases left unmatched: 4. Drawing the rest from reference TRBV11-2 and TRBJ1-2, the complete variable domain is EAGVAQSPRYKIIEKRQSVAFWCNPISGHATLYWYQQILGQGPKLLIQFQNNGVVDDSQLPKDRFSAERLKGVDSTLKIQPAKLEDSAVYLCASRSQGYYGYTFGSGTRLTVV.

A single count supports this clone. V and J are TRBV25-1 and TRBJ2-7; D is perhaps TRBD2 (6 bases). Germline-derived CDR1 and CDR2 are MGHDK and SYGVNS. This CDR3 contains 14 residues. Deletions cut 4 bases from V and 7 bases from J, with 17 bases between. This chain's CDR3 is CASSVEGREREQYF. The CDR3 DNA reads as TGTGCCAGCAGTGTTGAAGGACGGGAGAGGGAGCAGTACTTC.

This rearrangement joins TRBV12-5 to TRBJ1-5; D perhaps matches TRBD1 (6 bases). The length of the CDR3 is 15 residues. Germline CDR1 is LGHNT and CDR2 is FRNRAP. V lost 1 base, J lost 3 bases, and 10 bases lay in between. The CDR3: CASGLDTGFNQPQHF. The DNA for the CDR3 is TGTGCTAGTGGTTTGGATACAGGGTTCAATCAGCCCCAGCATTTT.

The rearrangement uses TRBV6-5 and TRBJ2-2; D is ambiguous. This CDR3 is 14 amino acids long. The V gene's germline CDR1 is MNHEY and CDR2 SVGAGI. Trimming took 0 bases from V and 7 from J, leaving 9 bases between them. DNA of the CDR3: TGTGCCAGCAGTTACTCGATTAATAACGGGGAGCTGTTTTTT. Its translation: CASSYSINNGELFF.

This chain links TRBV7-9 with TRBJ2-1; 10 bases agree with TRBD2. CDR1 and CDR2 from the germline V gene are SEHNR and FQNEAQ (reference sequence). The V and J ends lost 5 bases and 8 bases, in that order; junction bases with no gene match: 12. The CDR3 contains 16 residues. CDR3: CASSKYFSGRVYEQFF. CDR3 sequence (DNA): TGTGCCAGCAGCAAGTACTTCAGCGGGAGGGTATATGAGCAGTTCTTC.

V and J are TRBV2 and TRBJ2-2; D is undetermined. This CDR3 contains 14 residues. V was trimmed by 7 bases and J by 1 base, leaving 10 bases between them. The germline V gene has CDR1 SNHLY and CDR2 FYNNEI. Here the CDR3 reads CASNSNRNTGELFF. CDR3 DNA: TGTGCCAGCAATTCCAACCGGAACACCGGGGAGCTGTTTTTT.

The rearrangement links TRBV5-1 to TRBJ2-4; 8 positions agree with TRBD1. CDR3 length equals 17 residues. Trimming removed 0 bases from V and 1 base from J; junction bases left unmatched: 6. In germline, CDR1 is SGHRS, CDR2 YFSETQ. CDR3 in amino acids: CASSLDLRGRAKNIQYF. CDR3 bases: TGCGCCAGCAGCTTGGACCTCAGGGGGCGGGCCAAAAACATTCAGTACTTC.

The chain links TRBV10-2 to TRBJ2-5; D remains ambiguous. Looked up from germline, CDR1 is WSHSY and CDR2 is SAAADI. The CDR3 totals 11 residues. Trimming pared 6 bases from V and 3 bases from J, leaving 5 bases between. This chain's CDR3 is CASSPKETQYF. The DNA for the CDR3 is TGCGCCAGCAGCCCAAAAGAGACCCAGTACTTC.

V gene TRBV9 combines with J gene TRBJ1-2, with D tentatively TRBD1 (5 bases). The V gene lost 6 bases and the J gene lost 0 bases, with 15 bases spanning the gap. The CDR3 is 15 amino acids. Germline CDR1 SGDLS, CDR2 YYNGEE. The CDR3 loop reads CASTLPGRPNYGYTF. CDR3 nucleotides: TGTGCCAGCACCCTACCGGGACGCCCTAACTATGGCTACACCTTC.